This entry concerns a single T cell receptor beta chain. The antigen is undetermined. This entry is derived from a study of shared clonotypes between healthy human individuals. Using immunoSEQ multiplex PCR, the repertoire was profiled, and TCRdb retains in-frame clones only, with some absent. The table shows 2 million to 2.5 million clones, with approximately 96% occurring only once. Whole-study results and caveats: It was the few donors that limited the genetic and exposure-history diversity represented.

The ends were cut back, 1 base at V and 2 bases at J, with 13 bases in the middle. This CDR3 region has 15 residues. Germline V gene sequence: CDR1 SGHRS, CDR2 YFSETQ. The sample consisted of naive CD4+ T cells sorted from blood. As for subset: CD45RA+ positively selected. The chain couples TRBV5-1 to TRBJ2-7; either TRBD1 or TRBD2 may fit D (6 bases each). This clonotype originated in a young man in good health. Written as DNA, the CDR3 is TGCGCCAGCAGCTTGCAACGGGGGCCAGCCTACGAGCAGTACTTC. It yields the protein CASSLQRGPAYEQYF. Full variable domain (remainder filled in from reference TRBV5-1 and TRBJ2-7): KAGVTQTPRYLIKTRGQQVTLSCSPISGHRSVSWYQQTPGQGLQFLFEYFSETQRNKGNFPGRFSGRQFSNSRSEMNVSTLELGDSALYLCASSLQRGPAYEQYFGPGTRLTVT.